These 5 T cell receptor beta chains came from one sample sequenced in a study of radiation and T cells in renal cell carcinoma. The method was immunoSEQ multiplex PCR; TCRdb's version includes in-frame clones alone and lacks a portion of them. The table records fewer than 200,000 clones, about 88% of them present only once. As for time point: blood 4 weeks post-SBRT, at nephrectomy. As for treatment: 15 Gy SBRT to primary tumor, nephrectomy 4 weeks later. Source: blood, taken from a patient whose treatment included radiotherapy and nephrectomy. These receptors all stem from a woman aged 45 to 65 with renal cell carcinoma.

The CDR3 loop reads CATPAGTSGSPLHF. The DNA of the CDR3 is TGTGCCACCCCAGCAGGGACGTCGGGTTCACCCCTCCACTTT. J is TRBJ1-6 and V is TRBV2, with a possible D match to TRBD1 (5 bases). In germline, CDR1 is SNHLY, CDR2 FYNNEI. The V end was cut by 10 bases, the J end by 9 bases, with 19 bases between. This CDR3 contains 14 residues.

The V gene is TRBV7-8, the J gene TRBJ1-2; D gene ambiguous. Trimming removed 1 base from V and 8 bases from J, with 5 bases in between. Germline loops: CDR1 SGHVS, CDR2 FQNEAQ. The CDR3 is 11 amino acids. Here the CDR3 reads CASSLDTGYTF. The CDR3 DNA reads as TGTGCCAGCAGCTTAGATACCGGCTACACCTTC.

As DNA, the CDR3 is TGTGCCAGCAGCTTGGTTGGTAGCGGGGGGTTGTACGAGCAGTACTTC. The encoded protein is CASSLVGSGGLYEQYF. The chain couples TRBV5-4 to TRBJ2-7; 10 bases are shared with TRBD2. V lost 0 bases and J lost 4; bases outside the gene matches: 7. This CDR3 contains 16 residues. CDR1 and CDR2 from the germline V gene are SGHNT and YYREEE (reference sequence). Based on the CDR3 plus reference TRBV5-4 and TRBJ2-7, the full variable domain is ETGVTQSPTHLIKTRGQQVTLRCSSQSGHNTVSWYQQALGQGPQFIFQYYREEENGRGNFPPRFSGLQFPNYSSELNVNALELDDSALYLCASSLVGSGGLYEQYFGPGTRLTVT.

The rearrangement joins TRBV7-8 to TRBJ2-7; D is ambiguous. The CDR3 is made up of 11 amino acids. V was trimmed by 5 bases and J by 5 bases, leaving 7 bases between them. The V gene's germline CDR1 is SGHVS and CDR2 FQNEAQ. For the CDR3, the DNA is TGTGCCAGCAGCCACCGGGACGAGCAGTACTTC. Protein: CASSHRDEQYF.

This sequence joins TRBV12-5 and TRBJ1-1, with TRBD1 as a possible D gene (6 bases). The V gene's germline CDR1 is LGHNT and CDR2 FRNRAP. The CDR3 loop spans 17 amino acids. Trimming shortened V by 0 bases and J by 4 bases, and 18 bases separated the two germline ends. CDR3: CASGLVLLAGDTTEAFF. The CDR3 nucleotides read TGTGCTAGTGGTTTGGTACTGCTTGCAGGGGATACCACTGAAGCTTTCTTT.